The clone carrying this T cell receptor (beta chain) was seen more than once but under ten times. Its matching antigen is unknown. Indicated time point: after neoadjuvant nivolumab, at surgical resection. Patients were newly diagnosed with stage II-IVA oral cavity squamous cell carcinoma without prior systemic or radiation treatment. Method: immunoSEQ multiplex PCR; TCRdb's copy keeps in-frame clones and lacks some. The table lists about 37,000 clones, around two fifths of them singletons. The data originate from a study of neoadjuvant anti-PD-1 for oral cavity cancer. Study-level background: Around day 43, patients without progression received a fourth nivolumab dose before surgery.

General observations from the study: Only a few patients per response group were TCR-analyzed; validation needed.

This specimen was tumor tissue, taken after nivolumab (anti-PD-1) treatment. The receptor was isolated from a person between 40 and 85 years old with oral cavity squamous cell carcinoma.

CDR3 loop: CASSWGTGNPNEKLFF. DNA of the CDR3: TGTGCCAGCAGCTGGGGGACAGGGAATCCTAATGAAAAACTGTTTTTT. The chain is built from TRBV5-5 and TRBJ1-4; 9 positions agree with TRBD1. This CDR3 region has 16 residues. Germline loops: CDR1 SGHKS, CDR2 YYEKEE (reference sequence). With V trimmed by 3 bases and J by 3 bases, 6 bases remained unmatched.